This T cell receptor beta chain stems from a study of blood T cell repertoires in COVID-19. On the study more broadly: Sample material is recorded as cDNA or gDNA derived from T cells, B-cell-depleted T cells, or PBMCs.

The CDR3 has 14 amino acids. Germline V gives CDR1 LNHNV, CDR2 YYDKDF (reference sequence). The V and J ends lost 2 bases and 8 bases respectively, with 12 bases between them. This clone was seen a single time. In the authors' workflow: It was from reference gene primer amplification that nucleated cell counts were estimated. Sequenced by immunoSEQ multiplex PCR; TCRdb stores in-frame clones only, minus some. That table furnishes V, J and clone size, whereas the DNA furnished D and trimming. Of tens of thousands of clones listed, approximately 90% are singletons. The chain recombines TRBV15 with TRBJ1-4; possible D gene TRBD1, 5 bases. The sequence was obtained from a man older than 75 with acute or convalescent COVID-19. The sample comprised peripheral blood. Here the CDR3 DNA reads TGTGCCACCAGCAGACAGGGCTGGGAAGAAAAACTGTTTTTT. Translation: CATSRQGWEEKLFF.